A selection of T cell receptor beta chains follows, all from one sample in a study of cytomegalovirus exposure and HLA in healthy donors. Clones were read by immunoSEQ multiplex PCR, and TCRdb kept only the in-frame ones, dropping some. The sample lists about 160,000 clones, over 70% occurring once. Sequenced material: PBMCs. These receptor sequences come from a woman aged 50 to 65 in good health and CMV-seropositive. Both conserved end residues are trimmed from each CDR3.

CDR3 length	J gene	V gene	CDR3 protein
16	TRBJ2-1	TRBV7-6	ASSPRPGLAGEYNEQF
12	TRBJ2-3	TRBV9	ASSSSGKLDTQY
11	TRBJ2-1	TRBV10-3	AISGPAYNEQF
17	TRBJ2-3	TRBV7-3	ASSLGLAGGLGGTDTQY
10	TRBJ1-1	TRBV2	ASSDRDTEAF
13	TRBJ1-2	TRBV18	ASSPSLGGTYGYT
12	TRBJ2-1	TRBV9	ASSPRTGGNEQF
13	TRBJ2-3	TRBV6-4	ASSLFSSSIDTQY
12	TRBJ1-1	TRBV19	ASQETGAQTEAF
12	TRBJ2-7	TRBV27	ASSLSRHEYEQY
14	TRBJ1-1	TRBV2	ASSEALGGGIAEAF